Listed below are T cell receptor beta chains from one sample, sequenced in a study of shared clonotypes between healthy human individuals. Clones were read by immunoSEQ multiplex PCR, and TCRdb kept only the in-frame ones, dropping some. The sample comprises about 490,000 clones, approximately 78% of which are singletons, and about 12% rests with the top ten. Input material: PBMCs. The receptor set was obtained from a woman between 40 and 55 years old in good health. Some clones in this sample may be carry-over from other donors' samples. CDR3s include the opening cysteine and the closing phenylalanine or tryptophan. The D gene is left open where the match is weak. Rows give clone size only sometimes, using once, few, many, or a class for an expanded clone.

V gene: TRBV5-8
D gene: NA
clone size: NA
J gene: TRBJ2-3
CDR3 DNA: TGTGCCAGCAGCTGGGACGCTAGCACAGATACGCAGTATTTT
CDR3 protein: CASSWDASTDTQYF

V gene: TRBV6-1
D gene: TRBD1
clone size: NA
J gene: TRBJ2-7
CDR3 DNA: TGTGCCAGCAGTGAAGCTTACAGGGGGAACGAGCAGTACTTC
CDR3 protein: CASSEAYRGNEQYF

V gene: TRBV6-1
D gene: NA
clone size: NA
J gene: TRBJ2-5
CDR3 DNA: TGTGCCAGCAGTGGGTCCCGGAGTGAGACCCAGTACTTC
CDR3 protein: CASSGSRSETQYF

V gene: TRBV28
D gene: TRBD1
clone size: NA
J gene: TRBJ1-4
CDR3 DNA: TGTGCCAGCAGTAAAACAGGGGCCCTGATTGAAAAACTGTTTTTT
CDR3 protein: CASSKTGALIEKLFF

V gene: TRBV6-5
D gene: NA
clone size: few
J gene: TRBJ1-3
CDR3 DNA: TGTGCCTGCCGATCTGGAAACACCATATATTTT
CDR3 protein: CACRSGNTIYF

V gene: TRBV5-4
D gene: TRBD1
clone size: few
J gene: TRBJ2-3
CDR3 DNA: TGTGCCAGCAGCGGGTCTCCGGGACAGGGATTCACAGATACGCAGTATTTT
CDR3 protein: CASSGSPGQGFTDTQYF

V gene: TRBV7-2
D gene: NA
clone size: NA
J gene: TRBJ1-2
CDR3 DNA: TGTGCCAGCAGCCTCATGAGGGATAACTATGGCTACACCTTC
CDR3 protein: CASSLMRDNYGYTF

V gene: TRBV6-1
D gene: TRBD2
clone size: NA
J gene: TRBJ2-3
CDR3 DNA: TGTGCCAGCATTCTAGCGGGTCCAGATACGCAGTATTTT
CDR3 protein: CASILAGPDTQYF

V gene: TRBV27
D gene: NA
clone size: NA
J gene: TRBJ2-3
CDR3 DNA: TGTGCCAGCAGTTTATCTGCCTTTCTCTGGACAGATACGCAGTATTTT
CDR3 protein: CASSLSAFLWTDTQYF

V gene: TRBV18
D gene: TRBD2
clone size: NA
J gene: TRBJ2-7
CDR3 DNA: TGTGCCAGCTCAGGACTAGCGGGCCCCTACGAGCAGTACTTC
CDR3 protein: CASSGLAGPYEQYF

V gene: TRBV5-5
D gene: TRBD2
clone size: NA
J gene: TRBJ2-7
CDR3 DNA: TGTGCCAGCAGCCCTTCTAGCGGAGCCTACGAGCAGTACTTC
CDR3 protein: CASSPSSGAYEQYF

V gene: TRBV18
D gene: NA
clone size: NA
J gene: TRBJ2-4
CDR3 DNA: TGTGCCAGCTCAGATCCGATTATGAACATTCAGTACTTC
CDR3 protein: CASSDPIMNIQYF

V gene: TRBV6-4
D gene: TRBD2
clone size: NA
J gene: TRBJ2-1
CDR3 DNA: TGTGCCAGCAGTGGCCCGGGACTAGCGGACAATGAGCAGTTCTTC
CDR3 protein: CASSGPGLADNEQFF

V gene: TRBV2
D gene: NA
clone size: NA
J gene: TRBJ1-5
CDR3 DNA: TGTGCCAGCAGTGAGAGAAGCGGTTGGAGACAGTATAGCAATCAGCCCCAGCATTTT
CDR3 protein: CASSERSGWRQYSNQPQHF

V gene: TRBV7-6
D gene: NA
clone size: NA
J gene: TRBJ2-5
CDR3 DNA: TGTGCCAGCAGCTTAGCAGGAGAGACCCAGTACTTC
CDR3 protein: CASSLAGETQYF

V gene: TRBV7-6
D gene: TRBD2
clone size: NA
J gene: TRBJ2-1
CDR3 DNA: TGTGCCAGCAGCTTAGCAAGGACTAGCGGAAACAATGAGCAGTTCTTC
CDR3 protein: CASSLARTSGNNEQFF

V gene: TRBV11-2
D gene: NA
clone size: NA
J gene: TRBJ2-7
CDR3 DNA: TGTGCCAGCAGCCATCACGCGGGGACAAGCCCCTACGAGCAGTACTTC
CDR3 protein: CASSHHAGTSPYEQYF

V gene: TRBV20-1
D gene: NA
clone size: NA
J gene: TRBJ1-4
CDR3 DNA: TGCAGTGCTAGAGCCGGACGACTGTTTTTT
CDR3 protein: CSARAGRLFF

V gene: TRBV11-2
D gene: NA
clone size: NA
J gene: TRBJ2-5
CDR3 DNA: TGTGCCAGCAGCTTATCTGAGACCCAGTACTTC
CDR3 protein: CASSLSETQYF

V gene: TRBV10-1
D gene: NA
clone size: NA
J gene: TRBJ2-3
CDR3 DNA: TGCGCCAGCAGTGAGAGGGGAGACACAGATACGCAGTATTTT
CDR3 protein: CASSERGDTDTQYF

V gene: TRBV4-2
D gene: NA
clone size: NA
J gene: TRBJ2-7
CDR3 DNA: TGTGCCAGCAGCCAAGGGATCCAGTCGGACGAGCAGTACTTC
CDR3 protein: CASSQGIQSDEQYF

V gene: TRBV29-1
D gene: TRBD1
clone size: few
J gene: TRBJ2-5
CDR3 DNA: TGCAGCGCCGTACCCGGACAGGGGGCAAGGGAGACCCAGTACTTC
CDR3 protein: CSAVPGQGARETQYF

V gene: TRBV5-6
D gene: TRBD1
clone size: NA
J gene: TRBJ1-5
CDR3 DNA: TGTGCCAGCAGCTTGGGGCAGGGGGCCCATAGCAATCAGCCCCAGCATTTT
CDR3 protein: CASSLGQGAHSNQPQHF

V gene: TRBV6-1
D gene: NA
clone size: NA
J gene: TRBJ1-2
CDR3 DNA: TGTGCCAGCAGCCCCGACGGGTTAAGGGGCTACACCTTC
CDR3 protein: CASSPDGLRGYTF

V gene: TRBV28
D gene: NA
clone size: NA
J gene: TRBJ2-5
CDR3 DNA: TGTGCCAGCACCCTTGGCCGAGAGACCCAGTACTTC
CDR3 protein: CASTLGRETQYF

V gene: TRBV2
D gene: NA
clone size: few
J gene: TRBJ2-3
CDR3 DNA: TGTGCCAGCGAGAACCAGGGATGGACAGATACGCAGTATTTT
CDR3 protein: CASENQGWTDTQYF

V gene: TRBV7-2
D gene: NA
clone size: NA
J gene: TRBJ1-1
CDR3 DNA: TGTGCCAGCAGCTACGCGACCGGGGGGGGCACTGAAGCTTTCTTT
CDR3 protein: CASSYATGGGTEAFF

V gene: TRBV2
D gene: NA
clone size: few
J gene: TRBJ2-5
CDR3 DNA: TGTGCCAGCATGCGGGACAGAGGAGAGACCCAGTACTTC
CDR3 protein: CASMRDRGETQYF

V gene: TRBV10-3
D gene: TRBD2
clone size: NA
J gene: TRBJ2-1
CDR3 DNA: TGTGCCATCAGTGAGAGGGGTCTAGCGGGAGGGCTAAATGAGCAGTTCTTC
CDR3 protein: CAISERGLAGGLNEQFF

V gene: TRBV10-3
D gene: TRBD1
clone size: NA
J gene: TRBJ2-7
CDR3 DNA: TGTGCCATCAGTGAACCCGGGACAGGGTTCGAGCAGTACTTC
CDR3 protein: CAISEPGTGFEQYF

V gene: TRBV19
D gene: NA
clone size: NA
J gene: TRBJ1-2
CDR3 DNA: TGTGCCAGTAGCACACCGGGACTGAACTATGGCTACACCTTC
CDR3 protein: CASSTPGLNYGYTF

V gene: TRBV28
D gene: TRBD1
clone size: NA
J gene: TRBJ1-5
CDR3 DNA: TGTGCCAGCAGGACACAGGGGGCGGTTCAGCCCCAGCATTTT
CDR3 protein: CASRTQGAVQPQHF

V gene: TRBV2
D gene: NA
clone size: NA
J gene: TRBJ2-7
CDR3 DNA: TGTGCCAGCACTAGGGACAAAGGGTTTCTAGGGATCGACGAGCAGTACTTC
CDR3 protein: CASTRDKGFLGIDEQYF

V gene: TRBV4-3
D gene: NA
clone size: NA
J gene: TRBJ2-3
CDR3 DNA: TGCGCCAGCAGCCTGGGGGCGGGAAGGATCACAGATACGCAGTATTTT
CDR3 protein: CASSLGAGRITDTQYF

V gene: TRBV2
D gene: NA
clone size: few
J gene: TRBJ1-2
CDR3 DNA: TGTGCCAGCAGGGCCCACTATGGCTACACCTTC
CDR3 protein: CASRAHYGYTF

V gene: TRBV5-1
D gene: TRBD1
clone size: NA
J gene: TRBJ1-5
CDR3 DNA: TGCGCCAGCAGCTTGTTGGGACAGTATAGCAATCAGCCCCAGCATTTT
CDR3 protein: CASSLLGQYSNQPQHF

V gene: TRBV2
D gene: TRBD1
clone size: NA
J gene: TRBJ2-1
CDR3 DNA: TGTGCCAGCAGTGCCCCGCGTAGGGGGCGGCAGCAGTTCTTC
CDR3 protein: CASSAPRRGRQQFF

V gene: TRBV30
D gene: TRBD1
clone size: NA
J gene: TRBJ2-7
CDR3 DNA: TGTGCCTGGAGTACCCGGACAGGGGTCTACGAGCAGTACTTC
CDR3 protein: CAWSTRTGVYEQYF

V gene: TRBV6-1
D gene: NA
clone size: NA
J gene: TRBJ1-4
CDR3 DNA: TGTGCCAGCAGTGAAGGAGGTGGAGGGGCAGGGGAAAAACTGTTTTTT
CDR3 protein: CASSEGGGGAGEKLFF

V gene: TRBV7-9
D gene: NA
clone size: NA
J gene: TRBJ2-3
CDR3 DNA: TGTGCCAGCAGCTTAGCGCGCGGGGAGGGGGGCACAGATACGCAGTATTTT
CDR3 protein: CASSLARGEGGTDTQYF

V gene: TRBV27
D gene: NA
clone size: NA
J gene: TRBJ1-4
CDR3 DNA: TGTGCCAGCAGTTTCGGGGTTTCTAATGAAAAACTGTTTTTT
CDR3 protein: CASSFGVSNEKLFF

V gene: TRBV5-4
D gene: TRBD2
clone size: NA
J gene: TRBJ2-2
CDR3 DNA: TGTGCCAGCAGCTTGGCGCTAGCGGGCACCGGGGAGCTGTTTTTT
CDR3 protein: CASSLALAGTGELFF

V gene: TRBV2
D gene: TRBD2
clone size: NA
J gene: TRBJ2-1
CDR3 DNA: TGTGCCAGCAGCGGACTAGTAGATTACAATGAGCAGTTCTTC
CDR3 protein: CASSGLVDYNEQFF

V gene: TRBV6-6
D gene: NA
clone size: NA
J gene: TRBJ2-3
CDR3 DNA: TGTGCCAGCAGCTTCTATACAGGCACAGATACGCAGTATTTT
CDR3 protein: CASSFYTGTDTQYF

V gene: TRBV7-9
D gene: TRBD2
clone size: few
J gene: TRBJ2-1
CDR3 DNA: TGTGCCAGCAGCCGGCGGACTAGCGGGAACAATGAGCAGTTCTTC
CDR3 protein: CASSRRTSGNNEQFF

V gene: TRBV7-6
D gene: TRBD1
clone size: NA
J gene: TRBJ2-3
CDR3 DNA: TGTGCCAGCAGCTTAGGAAGGACAGGGGACTTAAAATCCACAGATACGCAGTATTTT
CDR3 protein: CASSLGRTGDLKSTDTQYF

V gene: TRBV10-2
D gene: TRBD1
clone size: NA
J gene: TRBJ1-2
CDR3 DNA: TGCGCCAGTAGCTACTCCCGGGACAGGCAGGATGGCTACACCTTC
CDR3 protein: CASSYSRDRQDGYTF

V gene: TRBV28
D gene: TRBD1
clone size: NA
J gene: TRBJ2-5
CDR3 DNA: TGTGCCAGCAGTGCCCCAGGGGGCGGGCGTCGGGAGACCCAGTACTTC
CDR3 protein: CASSAPGGGRRETQYF

V gene: TRBV15
D gene: TRBD2
clone size: NA
J gene: TRBJ2-3
CDR3 DNA: TGTGCCACCAGCAGATCTAGGGCTAGCGGGGGGCTCACAGATACGCAGTATTTT
CDR3 protein: CATSRSRASGGLTDTQYF

V gene: TRBV6-4
D gene: TRBD1
clone size: NA
J gene: TRBJ1-5
CDR3 DNA: TGTGCCAGCAGGGACGCCGGGACAGGGGGAGGTCAGCCCCAGCATTTT
CDR3 protein: CASRDAGTGGGQPQHF

V gene: TRBV4-2
D gene: NA
clone size: NA
J gene: TRBJ2-6
CDR3 DNA: TGTGCCAGCAGCCAAGAAGGAGTGACTGGGGCCAACGTCCTGACTTTC
CDR3 protein: CASSQEGVTGANVLTF